This TCR beta chain was sequenced for a study of T cell responses to AZD1222 COVID-19 vaccine. Study observations and caveats: Repertoires were obtained only post-peak T cell response.

The CDR3 is made up of 16 amino acids. CDR1 and CDR2 (germline): MDHEN, SYDVKM. Trimming took 4 bases from V and 4 from J, leaving 19 bases between them. The repertoire was sequenced with immunoSEQ multiplex PCR; TCRdb's copy has only in-frame clones and lacks some. The table records some 120,000 clones, approximately 83% of them present only once. About this clone: Its antigen is as yet unknown.

This TCR was recovered from an adult in good health. The V and J genes are TRBV28 and TRBJ2-5, with D perhaps matching TRBD1 (6 bases). Sequences were derived from peripheral blood, sampled on day 0 of AZD1222 vaccination. CDR3 sequence (DNA): TGTGCCAGCAGTTCACAGAGGACAGCCCCGGGAGAGACCCAGTACTTC. This encodes CASSSQRTAPGETQYF.